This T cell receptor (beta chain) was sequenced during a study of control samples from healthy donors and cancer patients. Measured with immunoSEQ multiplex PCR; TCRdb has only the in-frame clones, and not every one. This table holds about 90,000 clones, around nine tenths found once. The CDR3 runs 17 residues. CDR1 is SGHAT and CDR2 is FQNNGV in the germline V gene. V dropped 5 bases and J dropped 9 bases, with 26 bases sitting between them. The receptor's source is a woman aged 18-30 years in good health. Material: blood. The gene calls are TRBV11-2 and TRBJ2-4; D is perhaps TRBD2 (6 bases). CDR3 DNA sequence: TGTGCCAGCAGCAGGCTTTGGTCAAGCGCGGTGGAGGGCATTCAGTACTTC. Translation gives CASSRLWSSAVEGIQYF.